This T cell receptor (beta chain) stems from a study of blood T cell repertoires in COVID-19. CDR1 and CDR2 from the germline V gene are SGHVS and FNYEAQ. The ends were cut back, 1 base at V and 3 bases at J, with 16 bases in the middle. This CDR3 spans 16 amino acids. Individuals drawn from approximately 26 US areas were roughly 18 to 95 years old. Cohort 3 donors were reported recovered after two negative PCRs, clearance, or symptom resolution. Clones were sequenced by immunoSEQ multiplex PCR, and TCRdb holds only the in-frame ones, with some missing. The data contain a few hundred thousand clones, 70% to 90% of them singletons.

Sequencing input: PBMCs or T cells enriched from blood (not recorded which). V is TRBV7-6 and J is TRBJ2-7, with D perhaps TRBD1 (6 bases). The receptor comes from a woman aged 18-29 years who had recovered from COVID-19. CDR3 protein: CASSLGPQGSFYEQYF. CDR3 bases: TGTGCCAGCAGCTTAGGCCCGCAGGGGTCCTTCTACGAGCAGTACTTC.